This is a list of T cell receptor beta chains from one sample in a study of cytomegalovirus exposure and HLA in healthy donors. Libraries were prepared by immunoSEQ multiplex PCR; TCRdb keeps only in-frame clonotypes and omits some of them. Altogether about 190,000 clones are present, over 65% being singletons, with the ten largest covering over 2.5%. Sequenced sample: PBMCs. These TCRs come from a woman in her fifties or sixties in good health and CMV-seropositive. Both conserved end residues are part of each CDR3. Each record gives: clone size, J gene, D gene, V gene, CDR3 length, CDR3 protein, CDR3 DNA. D genes are given only for firm matches. Clone size is not always given. Where it is, it says once, few, many or a class for expanded clones.

size: NA; J: TRBJ2-5; D: TRBD2; V: TRBV19; length: 15; CDR3: CASSTLAVPRETQYF; DNA: TGTGCCAGTAGTACCCTAGCGGTACCGCGGGAGACCCAGTACTTC
size: few; J: TRBJ2-1; D: NA; V: TRBV6-1; length: 12; CDR3: CASSDRVHEQFF; DNA: TGTGCCAGCAGTGACAGGGTCCATGAGCAGTTCTTC
size: NA; J: TRBJ1-2; D: NA; V: TRBV5-1; length: 16; CDR3: CASSLGDTVTYYGYTF; DNA: TGCGCCAGCAGCTTGGGCGACACAGTGACCTATTATGGCTACACCTTC
size: NA; J: TRBJ1-4; D: NA; V: TRBV5-1; length: 14; CDR3: CASSPEGITKKLFF; DNA: TGCGCCAGCAGCCCCGAGGGCATCACGAAAAAACTGTTTTTT
size: NA; J: TRBJ2-1; D: TRBD2; V: TRBV6-5; length: 13; CDR3: CASGLAAPNEQFF; DNA: TGTGCCAGCGGCCTAGCGGCGCCCAATGAGCAGTTCTTC
size: NA; J: TRBJ1-1; D: TRBD1; V: TRBV11-2; length: 15; CDR3: CASSLGQGGSTEAFF; DNA: TGTGCCAGCAGCTTAGGGCAAGGGGGCTCAACTGAAGCTTTCTTT
size: NA; J: TRBJ1-2; D: NA; V: TRBV11-2; length: 15; CDR3: CASSRTGSNNYGYTF; DNA: TGTGCCAGCAGCCGCACAGGATCTAATAACTATGGCTACACCTTC
size: NA; J: TRBJ2-7; D: NA; V: TRBV7-2; length: 14; CDR3: CASSRGLYSYEQYF; DNA: TGTGCCAGCAGCAGAGGACTATACTCCTACGAGCAGTACTTC
size: NA; J: TRBJ1-2; D: TRBD1; V: TRBV7-8; length: 15; CDR3: CASSGAGQGTYGYTF; DNA: TGTGCCAGCAGCGGCGCGGGACAGGGGACCTATGGCTACACCTTC
size: NA; J: TRBJ1-1; D: NA; V: TRBV4-2; length: 15; CDR3: CASSQRDTMNTEAFF; DNA: TGTGCCAGCAGCCAGAGGGACACTATGAACACTGAAGCTTTCTTT
size: NA; J: TRBJ2-3; D: TRBD1; V: TRBV11-3; length: 15; CDR3: CASSLGTGGTDTQYF; DNA: TGTGCCAGCAGCCTGGGGACAGGGGGCACAGATACGCAGTATTTT
size: NA; J: TRBJ1-4; D: NA; V: TRBV7-8; length: 19; CDR3: CASSLKVWRGPATNEKLFF; DNA: TGTGCCAGCAGCTTAAAGGTTTGGAGGGGACCGGCAACTAATGAAAAACTGTTTTTT
size: NA; J: TRBJ2-7; D: TRBD2; V: TRBV28; length: 15; CDR3: CASSSLAGAAYEQYF; DNA: TGTGCCAGCAGTTCCTTAGCGGGGGCCGCCTACGAGCAGTACTTC
size: NA; J: TRBJ2-2; D: TRBD2; V: TRBV19; length: 17; CDR3: CASSTFRAGGPTGELFF; DNA: TGTGCCAGTAGTACCTTCCGAGCGGGGGGGCCCACCGGGGAGCTGTTTTTT
size: NA; J: TRBJ1-2; D: TRBD1; V: TRBV4-2; length: 18; CDR3: CASSQEGANRGLGYGYTF; DNA: TGTGCCAGCAGCCAAGAGGGGGCCAACAGGGGGCTGGGCTATGGCTACACCTTC
size: NA; J: TRBJ2-3; D: NA; V: TRBV27; length: 13; CDR3: CASRPDSADTQYF; DNA: TGTGCCAGCAGACCCGATAGCGCAGATACGCAGTATTTT